Shown below are 8 T cell receptor beta chains from a single sample sequenced in a study of cytomegalovirus exposure and HLA in healthy donors. PCR employed 60 Vbeta and 13 Jbeta primers. TCRdb's table, derived via immunoSEQ multiplex PCR, lists solely in-frame clones and lacks some. The table records around 99,000 clones, just under 70% of them present only once. The specimen was PBMCs. The receptors originated from a woman aged 70-85 years in good health and CMV-seropositive.

The V and J genes are TRBV6-1 and TRBJ2-1; 9 bases are a match to TRBD2. The CDR3 loop spans 15 amino acids. V was pared by 6 bases and J by 1 base, with 4 bases of the junction left unmatched. Germline V lookup: CDR1 MNHNS, CDR2 SASEGT. CDR3 nucleotide sequence: TGTGCCAGCAGCGTTAGCGGGGGATCCTACAATGAGCAGTTCTTC. As protein: CASSVSGGSYNEQFF.

This clone was seen more than once but under ten times. The chain links TRBV27 to TRBJ1-5, with 7 bases that match TRBD1. V shed 3 bases and J 1 base; nucleotides not matched to a gene: 3. The CDR3 is 15 residues long. Germline CDR1 reads MNHEY; CDR2 reads SMNVEV (reference sequence). The CDR3 loop reads CASSFSGGSNQPQHF. Here the CDR3 DNA reads TGTGCCAGCAGTTTTTCAGGGGGGAGCAATCAGCCCCAGCATTTT.

The V gene is TRBV6-6, the J gene TRBJ1-6; tentative D call: TRBD1 (5 bases). This CDR3 has 15 residues. CDR1 and CDR2 from the germline V gene are MNHNY and SVGAGI (reference sequence). V was clipped by 5 bases and J by 3 bases, with 11 bases between them. CDR3 DNA: TGTGCCAGCAGTCCCGACAGCGACTATAATTCACCCCTCCACTTT. Translation gives CASSPDSDYNSPLHF.

This clone showed up just a few times. The genes are TRBV5-1 and TRBJ2-1; 12 nucleotides match TRBD2. Losses at the gene ends were 4 bases for V and 4 bases for J; bases not matched to a gene: 6. This CDR3 has 16 residues. Germline CDR1 reads SGHRS; CDR2 reads YFSETQ. The CDR3 coding sequence is TGCGCCAGCAGCCTGCAGACTAGCGGGGGATACAATGAGCAGTTCTTC. Translated, it gives CASSLQTSGGYNEQFF.

The rearrangement joins TRBV18 to TRBJ1-6; possible D gene TRBD1, 5 bases. Looked up from germline, CDR1 is KGHSH and CDR2 is LQKENI. CDR3 length: 14 residues. V lost 3 bases to trimming and J lost 8 bases, with 11 bases between them. The CDR3 is CASSPGAGDSPLHF. The CDR3 region has the DNA TGTGCCAGCTCACCCGGGGCGGGGGATTCACCCCTCCACTTT. The whole variable domain, filled in from reference TRBV18 and TRBJ1-6, reads NAGVMQNPRHLVRRRGQEARLRCSPMKGHSHVYWYRQLPEEGLKFMVYLQKENIIDESGMPKERFSAEFPKEGPSILRIQQVVRGDSAAYFCASSPGAGDSPLHFGNGTRLTVT.

This clone has only one observation. This chain connects TRBV4-3 to TRBJ1-1, with D unresolved. The germline V gene has CDR1 LGHNA and CDR2 YSLEER. The CDR3 runs 14 residues. V lost 0 bases and J lost 1, with 6 bases in between. The DNA of the CDR3 is TGCGCCAGCAGCCAAGATCCCCGGAACACTGAAGCTTTCTTT. It encodes CASSQDPRNTEAFF.

V usage is TRBV2 and J usage is TRBJ2-1, with 9 bases matching TRBD2. Germline loops: CDR1 SNHLY, CDR2 FYNNEI. V lost 6 bases, J lost 6 bases, and 9 bases stayed unmatched. This CDR3 has 15 amino acids. The CDR3 DNA follows: TGTGCCAGCAGGACAGCGGGGGGCCGGGCCAATGAGCAGTTCTTC. It is translated as CASRTAGGRANEQFF.

The sample holds a few counts of this clone. V is TRBV11-1 and J is TRBJ2-2; tentatively, D is TRBD2 (6 bases). The ends were cut back, 5 bases at V and 4 bases at J, with 17 bases in the middle. Germline CDR1 and CDR2: SGHAT and FQDESV (reference sequence). There are 16 residues in the CDR3. DNA of the CDR3: TGTGCCAGCAGCCAAATCACGGAGGGGAGCACCGGGGAGCTGTTTTTT. Translated: CASSQITEGSTGELFF.